This T cell receptor (beta chain) was retrieved from a study of blood T cell repertoires in COVID-19. Study context: Material from acute and convalescent COVID-19 was sourced from the United States, Italy and Spain. T cells, B-cell-depleted T cells, or PBMCs provided the cDNA or gDNA that served as material.

In the source study's methods: Estimated nucleated cell counts came from reference gene primer amplification. The method was immunoSEQ multiplex PCR; TCRdb's version includes in-frame clones alone and lacks a portion of them. Clone size and V and J calls were adopted from that table, with D and trimming inferred from the DNA. Among over 90,000 clones listed, about 84% were seen once. The CDR3 has 15 amino acids. V was pared by 6 bases and J by 5 bases, with 23 bases between. Germline-derived CDR1 and CDR2 are SQVTM and ANQGSEA. The TCR was taken from a man of 80 years or more with active or convalescent COVID-19. The sequencing sample was made of peripheral blood. This chain connects TRBV29-1 to TRBJ2-7; maybe TRBD2 (7 bases). CDR3 residues: CSVGASGNGGDEQYF. CDR3 nucleotides: TGCAGCGTGGGGGCTAGCGGAAATGGGGGCGACGAGCAGTACTTC.